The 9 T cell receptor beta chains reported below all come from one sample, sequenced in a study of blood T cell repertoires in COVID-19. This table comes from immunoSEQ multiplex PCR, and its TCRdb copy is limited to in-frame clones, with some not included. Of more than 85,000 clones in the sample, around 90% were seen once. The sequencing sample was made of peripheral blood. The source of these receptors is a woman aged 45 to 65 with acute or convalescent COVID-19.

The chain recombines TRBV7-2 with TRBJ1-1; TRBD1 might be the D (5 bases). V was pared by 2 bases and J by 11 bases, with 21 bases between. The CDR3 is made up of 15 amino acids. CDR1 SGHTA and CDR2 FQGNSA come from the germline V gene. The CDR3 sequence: CASSLWGSAGTGAFF. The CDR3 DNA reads TGTGCCAGCAGCTTATGGGGGTCGGCCGGGACTGGGGCTTTCTTT.

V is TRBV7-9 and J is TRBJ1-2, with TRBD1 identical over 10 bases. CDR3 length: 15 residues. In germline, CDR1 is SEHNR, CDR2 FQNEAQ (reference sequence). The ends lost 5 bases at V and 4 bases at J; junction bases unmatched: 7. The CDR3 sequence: CASSPRTGGSYGYTF. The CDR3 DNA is TGTGCCAGCAGCCCGAGGACAGGGGGTAGCTATGGCTACACCTTC.

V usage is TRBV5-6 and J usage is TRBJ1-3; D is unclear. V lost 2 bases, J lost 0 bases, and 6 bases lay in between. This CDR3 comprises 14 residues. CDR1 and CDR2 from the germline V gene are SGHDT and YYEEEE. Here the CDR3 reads CASSLISSGNTIYF. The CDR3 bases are TGTGCCAGCAGCTTAATCAGCTCTGGAAACACCATATATTTT.

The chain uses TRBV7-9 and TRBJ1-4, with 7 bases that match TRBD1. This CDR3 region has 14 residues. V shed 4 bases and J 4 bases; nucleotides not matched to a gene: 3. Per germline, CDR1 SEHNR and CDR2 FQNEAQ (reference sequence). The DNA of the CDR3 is TGTGCCAGCAGCTCCGGGACAGTTAATGAAAAACTGTTTTTT. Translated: CASSSGTVNEKLFF.

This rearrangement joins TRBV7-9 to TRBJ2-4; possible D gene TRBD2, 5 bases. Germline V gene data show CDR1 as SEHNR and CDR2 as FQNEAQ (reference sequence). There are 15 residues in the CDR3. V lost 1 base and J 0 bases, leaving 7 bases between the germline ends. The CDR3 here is CASSLGGLAKNIQYF. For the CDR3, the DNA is TGTGCCAGCAGCTTAGGCGGACTAGCCAAAAACATTCAGTACTTC.

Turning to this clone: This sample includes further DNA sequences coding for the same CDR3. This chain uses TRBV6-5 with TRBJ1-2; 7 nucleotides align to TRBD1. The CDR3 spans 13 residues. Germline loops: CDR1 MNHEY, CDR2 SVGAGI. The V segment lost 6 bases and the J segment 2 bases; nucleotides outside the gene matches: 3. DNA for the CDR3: TGTGCCAGCAGGCTACAGGGGAACTATGGCTACACCTTC. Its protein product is CASRLQGNYGYTF.

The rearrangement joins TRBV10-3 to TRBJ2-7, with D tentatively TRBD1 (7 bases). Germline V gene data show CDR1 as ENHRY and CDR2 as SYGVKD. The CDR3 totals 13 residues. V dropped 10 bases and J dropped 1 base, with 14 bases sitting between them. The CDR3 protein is CATAGQISYEQYF. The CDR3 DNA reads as TGTGCCACCGCGGGACAGATTTCCTACGAGCAGTACTTC.

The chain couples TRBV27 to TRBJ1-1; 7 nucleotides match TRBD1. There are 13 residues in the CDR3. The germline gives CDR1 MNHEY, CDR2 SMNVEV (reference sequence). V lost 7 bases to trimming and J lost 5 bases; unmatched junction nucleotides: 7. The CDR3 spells CASTGRGRTEAFF. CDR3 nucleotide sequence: TGTGCCAGCACCGGGAGGGGGCGGACTGAAGCTTTCTTT.

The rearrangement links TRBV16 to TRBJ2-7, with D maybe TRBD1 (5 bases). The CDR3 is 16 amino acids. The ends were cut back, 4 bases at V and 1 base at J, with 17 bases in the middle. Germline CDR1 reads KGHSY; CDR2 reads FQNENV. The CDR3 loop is CASSPRPGHASYEQYF. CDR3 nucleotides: TGTGCCAGCAGCCCCCGGCCCGGACACGCGTCCTACGAGCAGTACTTC.